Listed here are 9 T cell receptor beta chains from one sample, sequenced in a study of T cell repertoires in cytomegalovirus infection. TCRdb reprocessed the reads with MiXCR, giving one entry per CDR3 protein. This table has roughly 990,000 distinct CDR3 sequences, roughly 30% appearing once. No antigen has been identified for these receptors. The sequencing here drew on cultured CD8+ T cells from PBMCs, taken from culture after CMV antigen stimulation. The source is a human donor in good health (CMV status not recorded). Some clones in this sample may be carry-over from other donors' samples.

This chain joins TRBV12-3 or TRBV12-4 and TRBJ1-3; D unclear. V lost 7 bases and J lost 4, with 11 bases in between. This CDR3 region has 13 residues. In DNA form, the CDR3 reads TGTGCCAGCATTTCCCGCGGGGGAAACACCATATATTTT. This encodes CASISRGGNTIYF.

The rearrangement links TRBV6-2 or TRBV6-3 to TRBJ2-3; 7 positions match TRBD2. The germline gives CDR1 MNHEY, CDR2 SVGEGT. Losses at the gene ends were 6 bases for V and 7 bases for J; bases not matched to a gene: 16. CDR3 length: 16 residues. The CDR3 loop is CASSPGRGGPTNTQYF. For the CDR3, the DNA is TGTGCCAGCAGCCCTGGGCGCGGGGGTCCCACGAATACGCAGTATTTT.

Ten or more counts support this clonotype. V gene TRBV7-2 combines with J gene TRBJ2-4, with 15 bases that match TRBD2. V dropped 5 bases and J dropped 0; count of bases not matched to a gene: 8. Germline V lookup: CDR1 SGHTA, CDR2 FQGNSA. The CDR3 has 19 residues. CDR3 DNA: TGTGCCAGCAGCGACCTCGGGACTAGCGGGGGGCTAGCCAAAAACATTCAGTACTTC. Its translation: CASSDLGTSGGLAKNIQYF.

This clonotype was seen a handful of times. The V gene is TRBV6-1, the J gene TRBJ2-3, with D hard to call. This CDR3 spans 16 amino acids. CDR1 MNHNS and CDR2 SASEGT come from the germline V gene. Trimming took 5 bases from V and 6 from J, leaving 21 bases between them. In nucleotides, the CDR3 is TGTGCCAGCAGTCTTCGGACCCTAGGCGAAATGGATACGCAGTATTTT. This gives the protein CASSLRTLGEMDTQYF.

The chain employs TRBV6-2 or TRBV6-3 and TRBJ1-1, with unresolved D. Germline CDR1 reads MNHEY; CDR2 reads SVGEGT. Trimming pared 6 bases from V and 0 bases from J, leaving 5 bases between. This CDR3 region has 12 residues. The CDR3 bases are TGTGCCAGCAGAACCATGAACACTGAAGCTTTCTTT. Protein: CASRTMNTEAFF.

CDR3 nucleotide sequence: TGTGCCAGCAGCTTGGGGTCAGTGGATAATTCACCCCTCCACTTT. Protein product: CASSLGSVDNSPLHF. V gene TRBV5-4 combines with J gene TRBJ1-6; D is uncertain. The CDR3 covers 15 residues. CDR1 and CDR2 from the germline V gene are SGHNT and YYREEE (reference sequence). V was trimmed by 0 bases and J by 5 bases, leaving 9 bases between them.

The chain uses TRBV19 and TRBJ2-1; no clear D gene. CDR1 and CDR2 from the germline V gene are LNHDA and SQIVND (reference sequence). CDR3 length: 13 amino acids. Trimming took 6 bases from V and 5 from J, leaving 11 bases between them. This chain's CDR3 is CASRWGTHNEQFF. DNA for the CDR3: TGTGCCAGTAGATGGGGAACCCACAATGAGCAGTTCTTC.

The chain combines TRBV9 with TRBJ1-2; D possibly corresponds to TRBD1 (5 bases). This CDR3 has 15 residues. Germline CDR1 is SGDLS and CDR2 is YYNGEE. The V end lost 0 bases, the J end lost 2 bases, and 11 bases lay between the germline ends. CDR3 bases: TGTGCCAGCAGCGTAGGGGACTCCGCGAACTATGGCTACACCTTC. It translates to CASSVGDSANYGYTF.

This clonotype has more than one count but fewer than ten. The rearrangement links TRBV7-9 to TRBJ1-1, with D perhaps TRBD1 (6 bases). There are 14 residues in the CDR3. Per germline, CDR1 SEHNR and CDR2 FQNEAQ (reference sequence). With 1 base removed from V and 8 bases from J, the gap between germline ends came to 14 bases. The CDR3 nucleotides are TGTGCCAGCAGCTTAGTACAGGGTGGTTCCGAAGCTTTCTTT. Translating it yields CASSLVQGGSEAFF.